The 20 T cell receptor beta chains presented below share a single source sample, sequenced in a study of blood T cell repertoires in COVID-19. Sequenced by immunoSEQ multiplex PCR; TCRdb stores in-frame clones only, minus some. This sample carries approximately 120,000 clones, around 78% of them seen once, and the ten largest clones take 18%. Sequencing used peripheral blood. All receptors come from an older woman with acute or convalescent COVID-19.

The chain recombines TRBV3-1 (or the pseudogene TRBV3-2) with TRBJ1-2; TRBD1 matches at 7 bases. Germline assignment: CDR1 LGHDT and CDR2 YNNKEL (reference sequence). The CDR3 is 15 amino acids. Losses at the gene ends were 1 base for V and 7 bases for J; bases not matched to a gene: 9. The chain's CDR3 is CASSQGAGGRGGYTF. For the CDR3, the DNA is TGTGCCAGCAGCCAAGGGGCAGGGGGACGGGGTGGCTACACCTTC.

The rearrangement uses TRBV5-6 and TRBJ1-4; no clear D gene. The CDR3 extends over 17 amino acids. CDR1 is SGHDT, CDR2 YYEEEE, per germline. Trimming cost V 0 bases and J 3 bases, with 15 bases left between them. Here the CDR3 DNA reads TGTGCCAGCAGCTTGGGTCCCGCGATGGTGGCTAATGAAAAACTGTTTTTT. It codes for CASSLGPAMVANEKLFF.

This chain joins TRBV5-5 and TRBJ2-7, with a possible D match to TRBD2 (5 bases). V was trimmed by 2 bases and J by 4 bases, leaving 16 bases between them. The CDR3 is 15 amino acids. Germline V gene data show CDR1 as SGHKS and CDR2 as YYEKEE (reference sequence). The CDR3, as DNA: TGTGCCAGCAGCTTTCTGGACTTTAACCTGTACGAGCAGTACTTC. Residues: CASSFLDFNLYEQYF.

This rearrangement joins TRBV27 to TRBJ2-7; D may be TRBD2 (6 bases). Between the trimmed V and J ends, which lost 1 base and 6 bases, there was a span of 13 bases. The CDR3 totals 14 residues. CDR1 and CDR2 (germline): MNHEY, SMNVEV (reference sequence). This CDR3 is CASSLFGGWGEQYF. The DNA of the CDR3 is TGTGCCAGCAGTTTATTCGGGGGATGGGGCGAGCAGTACTTC.

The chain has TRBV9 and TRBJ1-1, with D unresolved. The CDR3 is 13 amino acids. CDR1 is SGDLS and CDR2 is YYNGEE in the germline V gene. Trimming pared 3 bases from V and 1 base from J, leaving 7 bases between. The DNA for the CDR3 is TGTGCCAGCAGCGACAGCCCGAACACTGAAGCTTTCTTT. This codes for CASSDSPNTEAFF.

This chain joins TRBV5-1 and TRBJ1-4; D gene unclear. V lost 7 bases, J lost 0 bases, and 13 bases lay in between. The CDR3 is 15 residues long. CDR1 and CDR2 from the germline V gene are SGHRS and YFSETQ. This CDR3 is CASRAQIATNEKLFF. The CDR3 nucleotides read TGCGCCAGCCGAGCCCAAATTGCAACTAATGAAAAACTGTTTTTT. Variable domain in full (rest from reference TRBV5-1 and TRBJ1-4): KAGVTQTPRYLIKTRGQQVTLSCSPISGHRSVSWYQQTPGQGLQFLFEYFSETQRNKGNFPGRFSGRQFSNSRSEMNVSTLELGDSALYLCASRAQIATNEKLFFGSGTQLSVL.

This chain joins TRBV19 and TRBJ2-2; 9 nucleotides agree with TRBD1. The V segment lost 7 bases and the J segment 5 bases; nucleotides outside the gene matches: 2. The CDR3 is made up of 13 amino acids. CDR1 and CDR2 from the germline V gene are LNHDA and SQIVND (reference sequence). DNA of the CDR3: TGTGCCAGTACGACAGGGGGGACCGGGGAGCTGTTTTTT. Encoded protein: CASTTGGTGELFF. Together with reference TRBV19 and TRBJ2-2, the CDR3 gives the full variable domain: DGGITQSPKYLFRKEGQNVTLSCEQNLNHDAMYWYRQDPGQGLRLIYYSQIVNDFQKGDIAEGYSVSREKKESFPLTVTSAQKNPTAFYLCASTTGGTGELFFGEGSRLTVL.

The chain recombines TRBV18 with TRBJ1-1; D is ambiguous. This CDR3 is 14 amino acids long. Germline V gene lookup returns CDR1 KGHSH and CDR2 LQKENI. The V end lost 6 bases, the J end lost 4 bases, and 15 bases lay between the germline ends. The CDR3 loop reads CASSPKEVGTEAFF. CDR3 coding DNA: TGTGCCAGCTCGCCAAAGGAGGTTGGCACTGAAGCTTTCTTT.

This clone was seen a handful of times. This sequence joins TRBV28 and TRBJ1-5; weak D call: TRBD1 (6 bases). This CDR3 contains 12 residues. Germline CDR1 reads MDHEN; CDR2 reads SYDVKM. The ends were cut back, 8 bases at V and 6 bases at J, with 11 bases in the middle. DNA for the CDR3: TGTGCCAGCCGAGTGGGGGCTCAGCCCCAGCATTTT. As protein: CASRVGAQPQHF. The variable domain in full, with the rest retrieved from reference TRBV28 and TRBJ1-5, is DVKVTQSSRYLVKRTGEKVFLECVQDMDHENMFWYRQDPGLGLRLIYFSYDVKMKEKGDIPEGYSVSREKKERFSLILESASTNQTSMYLCASRVGAQPQHFGDGTRLSIL.

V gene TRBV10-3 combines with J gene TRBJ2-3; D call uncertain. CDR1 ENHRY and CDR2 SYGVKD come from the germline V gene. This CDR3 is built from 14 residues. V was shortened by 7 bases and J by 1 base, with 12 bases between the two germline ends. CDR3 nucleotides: TGTGCCATCAATGGGTCCCCTGGCACAGATACGCAGTATTTT. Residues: CAINGSPGTDTQYF.

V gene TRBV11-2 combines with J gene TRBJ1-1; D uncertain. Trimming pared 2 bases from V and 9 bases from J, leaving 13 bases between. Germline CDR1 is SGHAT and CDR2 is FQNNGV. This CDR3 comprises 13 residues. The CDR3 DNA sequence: TGTGCCAGCAGCTTATTAAGTACCGAGCAAGCTTTCTTT. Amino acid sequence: CASSLLSTEQAFF.

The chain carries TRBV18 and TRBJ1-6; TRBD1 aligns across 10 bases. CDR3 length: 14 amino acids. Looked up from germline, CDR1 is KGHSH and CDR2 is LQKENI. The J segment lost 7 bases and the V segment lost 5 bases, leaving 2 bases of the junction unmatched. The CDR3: CASSGTGANSPLHF. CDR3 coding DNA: TGTGCCAGCTCAGGGACAGGGGCGAATTCACCCCTCCACTTT.

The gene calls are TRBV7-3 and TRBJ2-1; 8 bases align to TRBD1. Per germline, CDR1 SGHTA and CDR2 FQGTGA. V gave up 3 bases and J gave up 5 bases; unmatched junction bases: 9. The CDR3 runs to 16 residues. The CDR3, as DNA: TGTGCCAGCAGCTTCCTTGGACAGGGCTTGGACAATGAGCAGTTCTTC. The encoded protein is CASSFLGQGLDNEQFF.

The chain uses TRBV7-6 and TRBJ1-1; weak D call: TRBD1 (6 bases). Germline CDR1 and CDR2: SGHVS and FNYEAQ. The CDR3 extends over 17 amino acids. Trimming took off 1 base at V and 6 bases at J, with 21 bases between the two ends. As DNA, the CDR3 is TGTGCCAGCAGCTTAGGACAGGACTGGGGCCGGGGATCTGAAGCTTTCTTT. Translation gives CASSLGQDWGRGSEAFF.

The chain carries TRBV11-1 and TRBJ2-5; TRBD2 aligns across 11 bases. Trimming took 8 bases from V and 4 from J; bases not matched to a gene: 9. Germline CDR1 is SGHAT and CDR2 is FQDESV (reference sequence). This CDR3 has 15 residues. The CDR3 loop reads CASRGLAGGRETQYF. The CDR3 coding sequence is TGTGCCAGCCGTGGCCTAGCGGGAGGTCGAGAGACCCAGTACTTC.

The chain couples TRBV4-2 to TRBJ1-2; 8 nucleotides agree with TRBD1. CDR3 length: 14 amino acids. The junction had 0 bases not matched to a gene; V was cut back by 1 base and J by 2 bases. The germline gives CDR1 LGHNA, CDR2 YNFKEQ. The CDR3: CASSQGDRNYGYTF. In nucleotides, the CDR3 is TGTGCCAGCAGCCAAGGGGACAGGAACTATGGCTACACCTTC.

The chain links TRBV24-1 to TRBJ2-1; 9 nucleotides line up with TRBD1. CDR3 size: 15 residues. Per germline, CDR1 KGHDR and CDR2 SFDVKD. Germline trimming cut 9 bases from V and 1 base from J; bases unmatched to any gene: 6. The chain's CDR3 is CATGQGLGSYNEQFF. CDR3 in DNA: TGTGCCACCGGACAGGGGCTAGGATCCTACAATGAGCAGTTCTTC.

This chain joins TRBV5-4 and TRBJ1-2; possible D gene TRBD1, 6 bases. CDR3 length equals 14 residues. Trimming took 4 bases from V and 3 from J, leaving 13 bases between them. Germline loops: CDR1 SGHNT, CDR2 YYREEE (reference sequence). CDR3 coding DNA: TGTGCCAGCAGCCCCTGGACAGACTACTATGGCTACACCTTC. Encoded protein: CASSPWTDYYGYTF.

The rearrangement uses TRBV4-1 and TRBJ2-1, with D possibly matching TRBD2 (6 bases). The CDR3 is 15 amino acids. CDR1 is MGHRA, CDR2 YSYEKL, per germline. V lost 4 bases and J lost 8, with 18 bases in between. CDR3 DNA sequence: TGCGCCAGCAGCCGGGGGGAAGCAGGGATCCATGAGCAGTTCTTC. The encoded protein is CASSRGEAGIHEQFF.

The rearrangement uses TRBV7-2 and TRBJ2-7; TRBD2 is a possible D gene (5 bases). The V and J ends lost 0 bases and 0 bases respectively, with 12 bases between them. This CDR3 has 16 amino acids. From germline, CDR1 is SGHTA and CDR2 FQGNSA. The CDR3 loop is CASSLAQGSNSYEQYF. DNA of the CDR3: TGTGCCAGCAGCTTAGCGCAAGGGAGTAACTCCTACGAGCAGTACTTC.